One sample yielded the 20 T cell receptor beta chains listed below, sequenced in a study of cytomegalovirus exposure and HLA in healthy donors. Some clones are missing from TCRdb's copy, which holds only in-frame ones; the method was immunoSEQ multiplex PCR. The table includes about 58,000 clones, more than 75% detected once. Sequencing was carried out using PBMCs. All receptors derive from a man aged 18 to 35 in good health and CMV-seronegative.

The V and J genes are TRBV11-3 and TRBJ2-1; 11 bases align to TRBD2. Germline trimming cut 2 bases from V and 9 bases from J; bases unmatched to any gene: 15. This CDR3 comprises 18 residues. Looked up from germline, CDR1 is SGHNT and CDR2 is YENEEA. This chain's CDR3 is CASSLLGGGSGRVGEQFF. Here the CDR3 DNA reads TGTGCCAGCAGCTTATTAGGCGGGGGTAGCGGGAGGGTGGGTGAGCAGTTCTTC.

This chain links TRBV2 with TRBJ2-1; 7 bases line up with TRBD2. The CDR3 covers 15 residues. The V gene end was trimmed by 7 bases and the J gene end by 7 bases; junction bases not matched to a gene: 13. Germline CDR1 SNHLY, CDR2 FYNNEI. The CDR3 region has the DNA TGTGCCAGCACCGGAACGCTAGCGGCCAAGAATGAGCAGTTCTTC. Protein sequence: CASTGTLAAKNEQFF.

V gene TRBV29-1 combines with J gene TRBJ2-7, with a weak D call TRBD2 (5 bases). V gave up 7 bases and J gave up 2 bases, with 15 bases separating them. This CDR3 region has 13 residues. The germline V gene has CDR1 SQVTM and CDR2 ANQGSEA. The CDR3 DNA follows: TGCAGCGGTCAGCGGAAGGCCCCCTACGAGCAGTACTTC. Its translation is CSGQRKAPYEQYF.

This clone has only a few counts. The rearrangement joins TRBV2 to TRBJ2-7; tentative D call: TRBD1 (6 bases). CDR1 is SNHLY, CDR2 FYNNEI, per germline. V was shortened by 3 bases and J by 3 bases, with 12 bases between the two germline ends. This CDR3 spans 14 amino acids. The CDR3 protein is CASSEGAPVYEQYF. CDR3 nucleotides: TGTGCCAGCAGTGAGGGGGCGCCCGTCTACGAGCAGTACTTC. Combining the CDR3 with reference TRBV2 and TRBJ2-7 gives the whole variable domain EPEVTQTPSHQVTQMGQEVILRCVPISNHLYFYWYRQILGQKVEFLVSFYNNEISEKSEIFDDQFSVERPDGSNFTLKIRSTKLEDSAMYFCASSEGAPVYEQYFGPGTRLTVT.

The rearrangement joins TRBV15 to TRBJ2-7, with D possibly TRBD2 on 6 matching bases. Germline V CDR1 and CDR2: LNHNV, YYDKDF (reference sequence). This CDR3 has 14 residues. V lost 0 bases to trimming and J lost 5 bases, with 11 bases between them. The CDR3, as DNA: TGTGCCACCAGCAGAGATAGGGGAGGTAACGAGCAGTACTTC. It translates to CATSRDRGGNEQYF.

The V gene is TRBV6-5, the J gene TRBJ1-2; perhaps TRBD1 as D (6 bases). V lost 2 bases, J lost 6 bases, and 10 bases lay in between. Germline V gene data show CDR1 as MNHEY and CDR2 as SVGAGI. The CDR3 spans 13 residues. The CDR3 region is CASSYMDRHGYTF. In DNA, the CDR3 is TGTGCCAGCAGTTACATGGACAGACATGGCTACACCTTC.

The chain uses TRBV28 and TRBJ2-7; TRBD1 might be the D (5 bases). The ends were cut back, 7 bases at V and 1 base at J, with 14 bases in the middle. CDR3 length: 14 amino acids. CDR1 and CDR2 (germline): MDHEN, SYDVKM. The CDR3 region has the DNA TGTGCCAGCAAGTCCCGGGCAGGGTCCTACGAGCAGTACTTC. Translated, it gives CASKSRAGSYEQYF.

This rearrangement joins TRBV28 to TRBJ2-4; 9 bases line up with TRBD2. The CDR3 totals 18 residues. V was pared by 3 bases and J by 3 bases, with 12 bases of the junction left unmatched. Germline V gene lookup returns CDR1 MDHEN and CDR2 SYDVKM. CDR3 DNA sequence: TGTGCCAGCAGTTTTTTAATTTGGCGGGAGGGGGACAAAAACATTCAGTACTTC. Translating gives CASSFLIWREGDKNIQYF.

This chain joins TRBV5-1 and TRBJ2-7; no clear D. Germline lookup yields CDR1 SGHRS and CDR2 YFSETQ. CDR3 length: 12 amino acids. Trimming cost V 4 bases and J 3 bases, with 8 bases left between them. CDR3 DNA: TGCGCCAGCAGCCCCAACTACTACGAGCAGTACTTC. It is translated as CASSPNYYEQYF.

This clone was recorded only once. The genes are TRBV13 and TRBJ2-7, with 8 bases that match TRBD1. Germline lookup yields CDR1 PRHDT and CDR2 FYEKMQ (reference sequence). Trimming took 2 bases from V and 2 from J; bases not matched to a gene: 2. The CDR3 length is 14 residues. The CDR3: CASSLSGGAYEQYF. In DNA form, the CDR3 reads TGTGCCAGCAGCTTATCAGGGGGCGCCTACGAGCAGTACTTC.

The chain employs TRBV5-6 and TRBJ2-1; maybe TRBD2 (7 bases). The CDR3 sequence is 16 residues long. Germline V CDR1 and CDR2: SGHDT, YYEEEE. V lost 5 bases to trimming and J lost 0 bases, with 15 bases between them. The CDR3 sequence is CASRSRGGNSYNEQFF. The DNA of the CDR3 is TGTGCCAGCAGATCGAGGGGGGGTAACTCCTACAATGAGCAGTTCTTC.

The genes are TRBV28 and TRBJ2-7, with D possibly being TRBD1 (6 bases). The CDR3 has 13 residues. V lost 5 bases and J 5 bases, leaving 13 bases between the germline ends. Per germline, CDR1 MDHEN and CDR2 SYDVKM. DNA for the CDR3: TGTGCCAGCAGTCCACAGGGTTCTAACGAGCAGTACTTC. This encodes CASSPQGSNEQYF.

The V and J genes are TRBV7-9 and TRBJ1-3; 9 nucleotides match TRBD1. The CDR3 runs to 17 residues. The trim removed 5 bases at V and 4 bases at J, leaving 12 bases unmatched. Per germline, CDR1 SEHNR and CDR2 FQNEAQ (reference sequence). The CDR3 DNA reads TGTGCCAGCAGCCCAACGGGACAGGGAAAGTTGGGAAACACCATATATTTT. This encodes CASSPTGQGKLGNTIYF.

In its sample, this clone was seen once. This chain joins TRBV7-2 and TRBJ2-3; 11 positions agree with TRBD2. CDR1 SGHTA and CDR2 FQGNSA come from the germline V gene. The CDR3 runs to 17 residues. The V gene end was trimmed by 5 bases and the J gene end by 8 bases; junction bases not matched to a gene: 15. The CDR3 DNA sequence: TGTGCCAGCAGCAGTCCCGGGACTAGCGGTGCCCCCACTACGCAGTATTTT. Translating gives CASSSPGTSGAPTTQYF.

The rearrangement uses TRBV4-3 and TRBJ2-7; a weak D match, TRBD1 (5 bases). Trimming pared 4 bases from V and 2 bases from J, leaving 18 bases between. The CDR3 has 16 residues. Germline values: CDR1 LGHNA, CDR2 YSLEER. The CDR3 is CASSLGHSDTPYEQYF. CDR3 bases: TGCGCCAGCAGCCTAGGTCATTCGGACACCCCCTACGAGCAGTACTTC.

CDR3 nucleotides: TGTGCCAGCTCGCAACTAAGCGGGAGCGCAGATACGCAGTATTTT. This gives the protein CASSQLSGSADTQYF. V and J are TRBV18 and TRBJ2-3, with TRBD2 identical over 8 bases. Germline V gene sequence: CDR1 KGHSH, CDR2 LQKENI. CDR3 size: 15 residues. The V gene end was trimmed by 6 bases and the J gene end by 4 bases; junction bases not matched to a gene: 9.

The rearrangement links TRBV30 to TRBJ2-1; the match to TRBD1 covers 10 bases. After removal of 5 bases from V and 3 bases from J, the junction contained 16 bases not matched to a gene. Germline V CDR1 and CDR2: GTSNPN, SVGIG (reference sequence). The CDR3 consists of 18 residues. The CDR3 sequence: CAWCRDRGTLGNYNEQFF. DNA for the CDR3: TGTGCCTGGTGCCGGGACAGGGGTACCTTAGGAAACTACAATGAGCAGTTCTTC.

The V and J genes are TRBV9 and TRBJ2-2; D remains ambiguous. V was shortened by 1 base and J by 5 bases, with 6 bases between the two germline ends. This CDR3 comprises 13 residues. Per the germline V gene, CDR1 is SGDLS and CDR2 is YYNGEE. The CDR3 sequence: CASSVIGTGELFF. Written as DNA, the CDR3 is TGTGCCAGCAGCGTAATCGGGACCGGGGAGCTGTTTTTT.

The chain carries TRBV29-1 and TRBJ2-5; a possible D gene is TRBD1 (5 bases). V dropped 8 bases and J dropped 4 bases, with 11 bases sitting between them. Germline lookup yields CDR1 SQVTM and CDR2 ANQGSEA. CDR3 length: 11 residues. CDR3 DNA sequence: TGCAGCTCCAGGGTGGGAGAGACCCAGTACTTC. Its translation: CSSRVGETQYF.

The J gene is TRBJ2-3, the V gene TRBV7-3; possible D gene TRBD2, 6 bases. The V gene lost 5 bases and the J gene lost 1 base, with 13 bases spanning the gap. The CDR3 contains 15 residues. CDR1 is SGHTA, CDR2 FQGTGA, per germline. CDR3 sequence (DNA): TGTGCCAGCAGCCAGGACGGGGGTCGCACAGATACGCAGTATTTT. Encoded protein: CASSQDGGRTDTQYF.